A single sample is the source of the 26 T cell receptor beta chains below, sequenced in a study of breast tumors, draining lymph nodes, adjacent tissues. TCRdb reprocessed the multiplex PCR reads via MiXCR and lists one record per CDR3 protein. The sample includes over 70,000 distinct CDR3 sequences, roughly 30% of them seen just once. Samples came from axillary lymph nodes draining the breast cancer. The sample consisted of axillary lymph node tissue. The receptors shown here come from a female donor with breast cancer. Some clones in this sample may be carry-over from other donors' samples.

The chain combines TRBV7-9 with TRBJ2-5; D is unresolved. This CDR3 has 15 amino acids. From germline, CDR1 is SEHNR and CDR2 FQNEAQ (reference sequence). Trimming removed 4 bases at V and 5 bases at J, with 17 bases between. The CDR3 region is CASSSTGGVGETQYF. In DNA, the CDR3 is TGTGCCAGCAGCTCCACCGGTGGGGTAGGGGAGACCCAGTACTTC. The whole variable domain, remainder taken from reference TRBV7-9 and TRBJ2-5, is DTGVSQNPRHKITKRGQNVTFRCDPISEHNRLYWYRQTLGQGPEFLTYFQNEAQLEKSRLLSDRFSAERPKGSFSTLEIQRTEQGDSAMYLCASSSTGGVGETQYFGPGTRLLVL.

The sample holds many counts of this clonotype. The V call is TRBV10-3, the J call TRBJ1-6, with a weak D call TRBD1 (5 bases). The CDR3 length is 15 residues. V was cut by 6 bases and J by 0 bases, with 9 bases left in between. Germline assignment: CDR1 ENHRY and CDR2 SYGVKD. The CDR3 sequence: CAISPGSSYNSPLHF. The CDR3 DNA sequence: TGTGCCATCAGCCCAGGGAGCTCCTATAATTCACCCCTCCACTTT.

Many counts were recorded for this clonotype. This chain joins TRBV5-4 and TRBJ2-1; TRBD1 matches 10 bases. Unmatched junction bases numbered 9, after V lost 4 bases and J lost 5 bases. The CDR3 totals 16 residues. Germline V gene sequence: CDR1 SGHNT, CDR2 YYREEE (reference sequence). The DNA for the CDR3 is TGTGCCAGCAGCGATCCGGGACAGGGGCTCAACAATGAGCAGTTCTTC. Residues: CASSDPGQGLNNEQFF.

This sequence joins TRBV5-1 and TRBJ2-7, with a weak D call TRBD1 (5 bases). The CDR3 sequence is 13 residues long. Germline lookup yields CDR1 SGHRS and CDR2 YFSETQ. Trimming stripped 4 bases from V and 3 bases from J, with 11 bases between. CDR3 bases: TGCGCCAGCAGCCTTCAGCAGGGCTACGAGCAGTACTTC. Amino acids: CASSLQQGYEQYF.

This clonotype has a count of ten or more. As DNA, the CDR3 is TGTGCCAGCAAATCCCTGGGTGAGCAGTACTTC. It specifies CASKSLGEQYF. The chain combines TRBV2 with TRBJ2-7; the D is unclear. CDR3 size: 11 residues. Germline V gene lookup returns CDR1 SNHLY and CDR2 FYNNEI. The V end lost 7 bases, the J end lost 7 bases, and 11 bases lay between the germline ends.

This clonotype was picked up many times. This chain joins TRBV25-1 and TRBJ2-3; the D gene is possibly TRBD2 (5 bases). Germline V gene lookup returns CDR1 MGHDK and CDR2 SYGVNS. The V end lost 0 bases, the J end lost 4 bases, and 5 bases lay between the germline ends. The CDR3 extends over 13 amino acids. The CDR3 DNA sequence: TGTGCCAGCAGTGAATACGGGGCAGATACGCAGTATTTT. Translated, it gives CASSEYGADTQYF.

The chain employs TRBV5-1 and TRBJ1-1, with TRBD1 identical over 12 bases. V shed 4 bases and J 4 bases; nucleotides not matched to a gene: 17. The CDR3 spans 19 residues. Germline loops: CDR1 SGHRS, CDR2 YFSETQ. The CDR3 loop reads CASSPELGQGAFLGTEAFF. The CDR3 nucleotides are TGCGCCAGCAGCCCCGAACTGGGACAGGGGGCATTTTTGGGCACTGAAGCTTTCTTT.

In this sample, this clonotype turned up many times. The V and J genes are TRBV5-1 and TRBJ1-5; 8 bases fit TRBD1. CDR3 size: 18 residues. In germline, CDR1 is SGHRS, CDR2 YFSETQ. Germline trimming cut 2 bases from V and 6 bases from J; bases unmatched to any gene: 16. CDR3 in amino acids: CASSLPGTGVAVSQPQHF. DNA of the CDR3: TGCGCCAGCAGCTTACCCGGGACAGGAGTCGCGGTAAGTCAGCCCCAGCATTTT. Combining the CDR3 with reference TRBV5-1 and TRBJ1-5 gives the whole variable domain KAGVTQTPRYLIKTRGQQVTLSCSPISGHRSVSWYQQTPGQGLQFLFEYFSETQRNKGNFPGRFSGRQFSNSRSEMNVSTLELGDSALYLCASSLPGTGVAVSQPQHFGDGTRLSIL.

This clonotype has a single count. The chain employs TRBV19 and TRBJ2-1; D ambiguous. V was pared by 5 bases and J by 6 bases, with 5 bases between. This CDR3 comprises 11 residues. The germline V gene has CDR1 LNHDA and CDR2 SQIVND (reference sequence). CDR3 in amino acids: CASSLRNEQFF. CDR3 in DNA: TGTGCCAGTAGTCTTCGCAATGAGCAGTTCTTC.

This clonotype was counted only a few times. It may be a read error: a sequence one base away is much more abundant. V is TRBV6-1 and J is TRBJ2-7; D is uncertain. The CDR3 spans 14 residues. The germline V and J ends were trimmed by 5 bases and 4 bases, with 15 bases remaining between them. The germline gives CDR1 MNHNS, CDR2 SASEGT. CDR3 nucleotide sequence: TGTGCCAGCAGTCATGATGGCAGAGGATACGAGCAGTACTTC. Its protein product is CASSHDGRGYEQYF.

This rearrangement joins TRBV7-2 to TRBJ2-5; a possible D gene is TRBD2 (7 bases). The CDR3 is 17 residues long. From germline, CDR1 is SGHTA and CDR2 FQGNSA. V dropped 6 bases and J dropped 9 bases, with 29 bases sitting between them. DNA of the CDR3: TGTGCCAGCAGTGATCAGGGACTGGCGGGGCCGCGGGGGCCCCAGTACTTC. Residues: CASSDQGLAGPRGPQYF.

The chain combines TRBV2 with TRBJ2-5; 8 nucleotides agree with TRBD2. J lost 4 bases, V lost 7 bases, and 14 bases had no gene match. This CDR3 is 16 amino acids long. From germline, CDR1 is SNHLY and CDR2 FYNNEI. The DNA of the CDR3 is TGTGCCAGCACCGGACCAGCGGGAGTGGGCCTAGAGACCCAGTACTTC. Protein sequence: CASTGPAGVGLETQYF.

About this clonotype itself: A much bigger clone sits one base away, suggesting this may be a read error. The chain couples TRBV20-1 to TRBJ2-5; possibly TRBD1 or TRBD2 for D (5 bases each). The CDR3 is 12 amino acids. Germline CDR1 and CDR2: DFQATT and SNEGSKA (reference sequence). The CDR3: CSAARLGETPYF. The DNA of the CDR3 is TGCAGTGCCGCGCGATTGGGGGAGACCCCGTACTTC.

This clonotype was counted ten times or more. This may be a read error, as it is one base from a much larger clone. The CDR3 spells CSATPTSGNSEQYF. In DNA form, the CDR3 reads TGCAGTGCTACACCGACTAGCGGGAACTCCGAGCAGTACTTC. The chain links TRBV20-1 to TRBJ2-7, with TRBD2 identical over 11 bases. With V trimmed by 4 bases and J by 6 bases, 8 bases remained unmatched. Germline assignment: CDR1 DFQATT and CDR2 SNEGSKA (reference sequence). This CDR3 has 14 residues.

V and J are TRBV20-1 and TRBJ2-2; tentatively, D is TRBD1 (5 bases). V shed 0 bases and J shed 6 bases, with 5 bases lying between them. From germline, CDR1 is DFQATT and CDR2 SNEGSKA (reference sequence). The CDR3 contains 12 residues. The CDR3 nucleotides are TGCAGTGCTAGAGACAGGGCCGGGGAGCTGTTTTTT. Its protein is CSARDRAGELFF.

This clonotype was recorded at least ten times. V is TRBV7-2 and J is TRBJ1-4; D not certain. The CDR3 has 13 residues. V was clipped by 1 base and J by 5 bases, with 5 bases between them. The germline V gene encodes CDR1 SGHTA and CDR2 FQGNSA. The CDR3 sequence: CASSLGANEKLFF. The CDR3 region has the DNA TGTGCCAGCAGCTTAGGTGCAAATGAAAAACTGTTTTTT.

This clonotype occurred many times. In DNA form, the CDR3 reads TGTGCCAGCAGCTTGGTGGCAGGGAACATTTGGACAGCCTACGAGCAGTACTTC. Protein: CASSLVAGNIWTAYEQYF. The gene calls are TRBV5-4 and TRBJ2-7; a weak D match, TRBD1 (6 bases). Germline V gene lookup returns CDR1 SGHNT and CDR2 YYREEE (reference sequence). CDR3 length: 18 amino acids. The V end lost 0 bases, the J end lost 2 bases, and 21 bases lay between the germline ends.

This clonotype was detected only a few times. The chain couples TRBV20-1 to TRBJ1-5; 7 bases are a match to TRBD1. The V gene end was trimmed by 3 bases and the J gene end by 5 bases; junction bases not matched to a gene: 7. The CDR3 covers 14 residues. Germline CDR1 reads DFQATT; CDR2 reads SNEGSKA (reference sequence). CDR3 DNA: TGCAGTGCTAGTATGGCAGGGGGACATCAGCCCCAGCATTTT. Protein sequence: CSASMAGGHQPQHF.

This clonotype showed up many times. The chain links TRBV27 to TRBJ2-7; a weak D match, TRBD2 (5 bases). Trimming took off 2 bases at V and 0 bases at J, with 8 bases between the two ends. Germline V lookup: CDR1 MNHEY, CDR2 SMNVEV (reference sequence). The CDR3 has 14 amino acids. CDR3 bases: TGTGCCAGCAGTTTAAGAGGGAACTCCTACGAGCAGTACTTC. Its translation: CASSLRGNSYEQYF.

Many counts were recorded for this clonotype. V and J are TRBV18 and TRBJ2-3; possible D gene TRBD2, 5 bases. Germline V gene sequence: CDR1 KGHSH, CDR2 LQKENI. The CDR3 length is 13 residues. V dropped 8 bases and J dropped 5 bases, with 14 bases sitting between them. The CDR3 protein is CASTGVGGDTQYF. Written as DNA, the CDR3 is TGTGCCAGCACGGGTGTAGGAGGAGATACGCAGTATTTT.

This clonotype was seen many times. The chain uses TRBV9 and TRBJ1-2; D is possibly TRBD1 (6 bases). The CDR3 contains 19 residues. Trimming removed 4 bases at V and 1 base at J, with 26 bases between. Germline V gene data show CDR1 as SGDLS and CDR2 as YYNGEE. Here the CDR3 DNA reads TGTGCCAGCAGCACAGCTTCCGGGACGGGAGGGGGATTTAACTATGGCTACACCTTC. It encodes CASSTASGTGGGFNYGYTF.

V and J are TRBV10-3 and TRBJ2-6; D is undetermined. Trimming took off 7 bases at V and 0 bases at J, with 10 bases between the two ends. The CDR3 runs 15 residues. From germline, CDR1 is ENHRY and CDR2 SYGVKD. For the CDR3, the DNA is TGTGCCATCACCTCCACAGACTCTGGGGCCAACGTCCTGACTTTC. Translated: CAITSTDSGANVLTF.

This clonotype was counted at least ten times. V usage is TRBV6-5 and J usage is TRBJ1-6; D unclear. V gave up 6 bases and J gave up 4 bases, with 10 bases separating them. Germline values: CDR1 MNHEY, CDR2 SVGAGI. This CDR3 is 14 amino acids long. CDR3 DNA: TGTGCCAGCAGCCGCGACGGATATAATTCACCCCTCCACTTT. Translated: CASSRDGYNSPLHF.

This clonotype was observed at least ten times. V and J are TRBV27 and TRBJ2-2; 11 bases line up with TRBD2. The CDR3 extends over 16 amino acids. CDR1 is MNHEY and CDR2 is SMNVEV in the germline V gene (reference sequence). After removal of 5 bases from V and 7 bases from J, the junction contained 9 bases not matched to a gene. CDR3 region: CASSISGRGSIGELFF. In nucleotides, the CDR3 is TGTGCCAGCAGTATTAGCGGGAGGGGCTCCATCGGGGAGCTGTTTTTT.

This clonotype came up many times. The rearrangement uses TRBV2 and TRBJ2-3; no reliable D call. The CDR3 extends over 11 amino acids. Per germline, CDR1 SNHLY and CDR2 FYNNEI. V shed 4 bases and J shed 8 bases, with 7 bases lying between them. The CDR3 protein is CASSGGSTQYF. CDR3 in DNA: TGTGCCAGCAGTGGAGGAAGTACGCAGTATTTT.

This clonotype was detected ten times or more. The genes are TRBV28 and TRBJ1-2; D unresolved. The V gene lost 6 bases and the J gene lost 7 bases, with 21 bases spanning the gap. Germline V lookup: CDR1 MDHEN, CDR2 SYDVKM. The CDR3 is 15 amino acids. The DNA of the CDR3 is TGTGCCAGCAGCCGCCAGGACCCACCATCCAGTGGCTACACCTTC. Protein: CASSRQDPPSSGYTF.